This T cell receptor (beta chain) was found in a study of T cells in Graves' hyperthyroidism and ophthalmopathy. RNA transcripts provided the source from which TCR beta CDR3 regions were amplified. First-round RT-PCR targeting the TCR CDR3 was performed with the HTBI primer set. TCRdb reanalysed the multiplex PCR reads using MiXCR and keeps one entry per CDR3 protein. Of approximately 25,000 distinct CDR3 sequences in the sample, under 55% are singletons; the top ten hold 10%. This CDR3 region has 15 residues. A note on this clonotype: One end of the junction fails to match germline, which may point to a read error.

The hyperthyroidism was newly diagnosed and had lasted under 2 months; the patients were aged 18 to 65. A patient was excluded if there was uncontrolled infection, other autoimmune disease, pregnancy or lactation. This chain uses TRBV12-3 or TRBV12-4 with TRBJ1-3; D ambiguous. The source of this sequence is a woman aged 30 to 39 with Graves' hyperthyroidism. Source material: blood. This chain's CDR3 is CASAPPMSSGNTVYF. The CDR3 DNA reads as TGTGCCAGCGCCCCCCCAATGAGCTCTGGAAACACCGTATATTTT.